This T cell receptor (beta chain) was sequenced for a study of spatial heterogeneity in lung cancer. Study background: A unique TCR and UMI combination showed up more than ten times in raw reads, on average. The study's findings and limits: Ubiquitous, expanded tumor-derived TCRs were more frequently observed in blood at resection than at follow-up.

Germline V gene lookup returns CDR1 MGHRA and CDR2 YSYEKL. The CDR3 contains 15 residues. V lost 4 bases, J lost 3 bases, and 5 bases stayed unmatched. Regarding time point: sample taken at primary tumor resection. Tumor, nontumor lung or frozen PBMC supplied whole RNA that was sequenced unsorted. The donors were 55 to 85 patients with non-small cell lung cancer that was early-stage and untreated. This clonotype showed up just a few times. Its matching antigen is unknown. Each CDR3 protein gets one entry after TCRdb re-called the 5' RACE reads with MiXCR. The sample yields around 23,000 distinct CDR3 sequences, 4.6% seen once.

V usage is TRBV4-1 and J usage is TRBJ1-4, with TRBD1 matching over 7 bases. The receptor was isolated from a male donor with early-stage non-small cell lung cancer. This material consisted of PBMCs, taken at surgery. The CDR3 loop reads CASSPPGTANEKLFF. The CDR3, as DNA: TGCGCCAGCAGCCCCCCCGGGACAGCTAATGAAAAACTGTTTTTT.